The clone carrying this T cell receptor (beta chain) has only a few counts. Its target is not known. This CDR3 spans 17 amino acids. Losses at the gene ends were 4 bases for V and 4 bases for J; bases not matched to a gene: 12. The germline V gene has CDR1 MNHEY and CDR2 SMNVEV (reference sequence). The data originate from a study of OX40 agonist ivuxolimab in advanced cancers. Study-wide background: Treatment of patients was with ivuxolimab, an agonistic anti-OX40 (CD134) antibody. Dose-escalation cases comprised hepatocellular carcinoma, melanoma, renal cell or head and neck cancer. Partial responses were recorded for three patients, including one with hepatocellular carcinoma and two with cutaneous melanoma. Regarding the study as a whole: More expanded clones were seen, on average, in CD8+ T cells than in CD4+.

Sequencing was performed with immunoSEQ multiplex PCR; in TCRdb, only in-frame clones are kept and a portion is missing. Here the sample spans 62,000 or so clones, less than 95% being singletons. The origin of this receptor is an adult with an advanced solid tumor such as melanoma, head and neck, liver or kidney cancer. The specimen was CD4+ or CD8+ T cells sorted from blood, collected in a trial of the OX40 agonist ivuxolimab. The J gene is TRBJ2-5, the V gene TRBV27, with TRBD2 matching over 10 bases. The CDR3: CASSSARGLAGAETQYF. DNA of the CDR3: TGTGCCAGCAGTTCCGCCAGGGGGCTAGCGGGAGCAGAGACCCAGTACTTC.